Listed below are T cell receptor beta chains from one sample, sequenced in a study of T cell responses to AZD1222 COVID-19 vaccine. The data were produced by immunoSEQ multiplex PCR, yet TCRdb's version contains in-frame clones alone and is incomplete. The table shows some 120,000 clones, with around nine tenths occurring only once. Sequencing used peripheral blood, obtained on day 0 of AZD1222 vaccination. The receptors derive from an adult in good health. Both conserved end residues are part of each CDR3. The order of the fields is D gene, clone size, J gene, V gene, CDR3 DNA, CDR3 protein. The D gene is left open where the match is weak. Clone size is stated in some rows and not others, as once, few, many or a class when expanded.

D: -; size: -; J: TRBJ2-5; V: TRBV24-1; DNA: TGTGCCACCAGCGTAACTAGGGGGGATGAGACCCAGTACTTC; CDR3: CATSVTRGDETQYF
D: TRBD1; size: -; J: TRBJ1-2; V: TRBV12-3/TRBV12-4; DNA: TGTGCCAGCAGCTCCCGGGACAGCAGGCGCTACACCTTC; CDR3: CASSSRDSRRYTF
D: -; size: -; J: TRBJ1-1; V: TRBV21-1; DNA: TGTGCCAGCAGCACCCGGGACAGGGCTTTCCAGAACACTGAAGCTTTCTTT; CDR3: CASSTRDRAFQNTEAFF
D: -; size: -; J: TRBJ2-2; V: TRBV4-2; DNA: TGTGCCAGCAGCCAAGAAGGGAGTAGGACCACCGGGGAGCTGTTTTTT; CDR3: CASSQEGSRTTGELFF
D: -; size: -; J: TRBJ2-3; V: TRBV4-2; DNA: TGTGCCAGCAGCCGGGGGACCTCAGATACGCAGTATTTT; CDR3: CASSRGTSDTQYF
D: TRBD1; size: -; J: TRBJ2-7; V: TRBV18; DNA: TGTGCCAGCTCACCACCGGACAGGGGTTACGAGCAGTACTTC; CDR3: CASSPPDRGYEQYF
D: -; size: -; J: TRBJ1-2; V: TRBV7-2; DNA: TGTGCCAGCAGCCCCTCGGGACTAGAGGGCTACACCTTC; CDR3: CASSPSGLEGYTF
D: -; size: few; J: TRBJ2-7; V: TRBV7-2; DNA: TGTGCCAGCAGCTTAGGGGCAGGGGACTCCTACGAGCAGTACTTC; CDR3: CASSLGAGDSYEQYF
D: -; size: few; J: TRBJ2-1; V: TRBV6-2/TRBV6-3; DNA: TGTGCCAGCAGCCTGAGCCGGGGGACCTACAATGAGCAGTTCTTC; CDR3: CASSLSRGTYNEQFF
D: -; size: -; J: TRBJ2-1; V: TRBV4-1; DNA: TGCGCCAGCAGCCAAGATCGGTTCACCAATGAGCAGTTCTTC; CDR3: CASSQDRFTNEQFF
D: -; size: -; J: TRBJ1-5; V: TRBV27; DNA: TGTGCCAGCAGTTTGGTATGGTTGGCTGGCAATCAGCCCCAGCATTTT; CDR3: CASSLVWLAGNQPQHF
D: -; size: -; J: TRBJ1-1; V: TRBV6-5; DNA: TGTGCCAGCAGTTCATGGAAGGGGAACACTGAAGCTTTCTTT; CDR3: CASSSWKGNTEAFF
D: -; size: -; J: TRBJ2-1; V: TRBV14; DNA: TGTGCCAGCAGCCAAGAGATAGGGCAGTCCAATGAGCAGTTCTTC; CDR3: CASSQEIGQSNEQFF
D: -; size: -; J: TRBJ2-3; V: TRBV18; DNA: TGTGCCAGCTCACCAACAGGTAGCACAGATACGCAGTATTTT; CDR3: CASSPTGSTDTQYF
D: TRBD1; size: -; J: TRBJ1-1; V: TRBV12-5; DNA: TGTGCTAGTGGATTAGACCCCGACAGGGCGGGAGCTTTCTTT; CDR3: CASGLDPDRAGAFF
D: -; size: -; J: TRBJ2-5; V: TRBV13; DNA: TGTGCCAGCAGCTTAGGTCTAGGGGAGACCCAGTACTTC; CDR3: CASSLGLGETQYF
D: TRBD2; size: -; J: TRBJ2-1; V: TRBV28; DNA: TGTGCCAGCAGTTCACCGGGACTAGTCAATGAGCAGTTCTTC; CDR3: CASSSPGLVNEQFF
D: -; size: -; J: TRBJ2-6; V: TRBV6-5; DNA: TGTGCCACTAGCAGGGTTGGCTCTGGGGCCAACGTCCTGACTTTC; CDR3: CATSRVGSGANVLTF
D: -; size: -; J: TRBJ1-5; V: TRBV6-5; DNA: TGTGCCAGCAGAACCAGCAATAGCAATCAGCCCCAGCATTTT; CDR3: CASRTSNSNQPQHF
D: TRBD2; size: -; J: TRBJ2-5; V: TRBV6-5; DNA: TGTGCCAGCAGAATAGCGGGGGGGGAGACCCAGTACTTC; CDR3: CASRIAGGETQYF
D: -; size: -; J: TRBJ1-5; V: TRBV5-6; DNA: TGTGCCAGCAGCTTGCGGCAGCCGAATCAGCCCCAGCATTTT; CDR3: CASSLRQPNQPQHF
D: -; size: -; J: TRBJ2-1; V: TRBV11-2; DNA: TGTGCCAGCAGCCCAAGTTGGTTCGCGGGGCACAATGAGCAGTTCTTC; CDR3: CASSPSWFAGHNEQFF
D: TRBD2; size: -; J: TRBJ2-7; V: TRBV6-2/TRBV6-3; DNA: TGTGCCAGCAGTTATCCAGCGGGACGAACCTACGAGCAGTACTTC; CDR3: CASSYPAGRTYEQYF
D: -; size: -; J: TRBJ1-2; V: TRBV6-6; DNA: TGTGCCAGCAGACCCGACGATAACTATGGCTACACCTTC; CDR3: CASRPDDNYGYTF
D: TRBD1; size: -; J: TRBJ2-3; V: TRBV10-2; DNA: TGCGCCAGCAGTCGGGACAGGCTCACAGATACGCAGTATTTT; CDR3: CASSRDRLTDTQYF